This is a list of T cell receptor beta chains from one sample in a study of T cell repertoires in cytomegalovirus infection. From the reads, TCRdb called clonotypes with MiXCR, one entry per CDR3 protein. In the table there are hundreds of thousands of distinct CDR3 sequences, around 29% of which are singletons. These receptors are not linked to any known antigen. The sequencing used cultured PBMCs, collected from culture after CMV antigen stimulation. The receptor set was obtained from a human donor in good health (CMV status not recorded). Some clones in this sample may be carry-over from other donors' samples. CDR3s include the opening cysteine and the closing phenylalanine or tryptophan. Fields, in order: D gene, J gene, clone size, V gene, CDR3 protein, CDR3 DNA. A D gene is named only where the DNA matches it firmly. The listing skips clone size in some rows; elsewhere it reads once, few, many or a size class.

D gene: TRBD2; J gene: TRBJ2-3; clone size: many; V gene: TRBV7-2; CDR3 protein: CASSLLAGAATDTQYF; CDR3 DNA: TGTGCCAGCAGCCTCCTAGCGGGAGCGGCTACAGATACGCAGTATTTT
D gene: NA; J gene: TRBJ1-6; clone size: NA; V gene: TRBV6-2/TRBV6-3; CDR3 protein: CASSYYGSYNSPLHF; CDR3 DNA: TGTGCCAGCAGTTACTACGGCAGCTATAATTCACCCCTCCACTTT
D gene: NA; J gene: TRBJ2-5; clone size: few; V gene: TRBV19; CDR3 protein: CASSSPRRGGYQETQYF; CDR3 DNA: TGTGCCAGTAGTTCACCCCGTAGAGGGGGTTATCAAGAGACCCAGTACTTC
D gene: NA; J gene: TRBJ1-1; clone size: NA; V gene: TRBV7-2; CDR3 protein: CASSLTASEAFF; CDR3 DNA: TGTGCCAGCAGCTTGACAGCGTCTGAGGCTTTCTTT
D gene: NA; J gene: TRBJ2-7; clone size: few; V gene: TRBV3-1; CDR3 protein: CASSFTPGLSYEQYF; CDR3 DNA: TGTGCCAGCAGCTTTACTCCGGGACTCTCCTACGAGCAGTACTTC
D gene: TRBD2; J gene: TRBJ2-5; clone size: NA; V gene: TRBV6-2/TRBV6-3; CDR3 protein: CASSSANSGGETQYF; CDR3 DNA: TGTGCCAGCAGTTCCGCTAATAGCGGGGGGGAGACCCAGTACTTC
D gene: NA; J gene: TRBJ1-2; clone size: few; V gene: TRBV12-3/TRBV12-4; CDR3 protein: CASSSDVYIGYGYTF; CDR3 DNA: TGTGCCAGCAGTTCCGACGTTTATATAGGGTATGGCTACACCTTC
D gene: TRBD2; J gene: TRBJ2-1; clone size: many; V gene: TRBV10-3; CDR3 protein: CAILGSGGAYNEQFF; CDR3 DNA: TGTGCCATCTTGGGGAGCGGGGGGGCCTACAATGAGCAGTTCTTC
D gene: TRBD1; J gene: TRBJ1-5; clone size: NA; V gene: TRBV6-6; CDR3 protein: CASRGQGDNQPQHF; CDR3 DNA: TGTGCCAGCAGGGGTCAGGGGGACAATCAGCCCCAGCATTTT
D gene: NA; J gene: TRBJ1-2; clone size: few; V gene: TRBV7-2; CDR3 protein: CASSPSTANYGYTF; CDR3 DNA: TGTGCCAGCAGCCCCAGTACGGCAAACTATGGCTACACCTTC
D gene: NA; J gene: TRBJ2-3; clone size: few; V gene: TRBV12-5; CDR3 protein: CASGLSGATDTQYF; CDR3 DNA: TGTGCTAGTGGTTTAAGTGGGGCCACAGATACGCAGTATTTT
D gene: TRBD1; J gene: TRBJ1-4; clone size: once; V gene: TRBV12-3/TRBV12-4; CDR3 protein: CASSRHRDSNEKLFF; CDR3 DNA: TGTGCCAGCAGCCGACACCGGGACAGTAATGAAAAACTGTTTTTT
D gene: TRBD1; J gene: TRBJ2-1; clone size: few; V gene: TRBV7-2; CDR3 protein: CASSSRTGRNEQFF; CDR3 DNA: TGTGCCAGCAGCTCCCGGACAGGGCGCAATGAGCAGTTCTTC
D gene: TRBD1; J gene: TRBJ2-2; clone size: NA; V gene: TRBV28; CDR3 protein: CASSWGQQFTGELFF; CDR3 DNA: TGTGCCAGCAGTTGGGGACAGCAGTTCACCGGGGAGCTGTTTTTT
D gene: NA; J gene: TRBJ1-3; clone size: few; V gene: TRBV6-5; CDR3 protein: CASSYSPRGSGNTIYF; CDR3 DNA: TGTGCCAGCAGTTACTCCCCGAGGGGATCTGGAAACACCATATATTTT
D gene: NA; J gene: TRBJ1-5; clone size: many; V gene: TRBV7-8; CDR3 protein: CASSLDGLQPQHF; CDR3 DNA: TGTGCCAGCAGCTTGGACGGCTTACAGCCCCAGCATTTT
D gene: NA; J gene: TRBJ2-7; clone size: many; V gene: TRBV7-2; CDR3 protein: CASSLDTHSYEQYF; CDR3 DNA: TGTGCCAGCAGCTTAGACACGCACTCCTACGAGCAGTACTTC
D gene: NA; J gene: TRBJ1-6; clone size: NA; V gene: TRBV7-8; CDR3 protein: CASSLGVSHNSPLHF; CDR3 DNA: TGTGCCAGCAGCTTGGGGGTTAGCCATAATTCACCCCTCCACTTT